The 6 T cell receptor beta chains listed next were all sequenced from one sample in a study of blood T cell repertoires in COVID-19. TCRdb keeps only in-frame clones here, not all; method: immunoSEQ multiplex PCR. The sample has around 140,000 clones, over 75% seen once. Sequenced sample: peripheral blood. The receptors were gathered from a man in his sixties with active or convalescent COVID-19.

The DNA for the CDR3 is TGTGCCATCAGTATGGACAGGCCGAGGGGCTACACCTTC. Translation gives CAISMDRPRGYTF. The V and J genes are TRBV10-3 and TRBJ1-2, with 7 bases lining up with TRBD1. The junction had 8 bases not matched to a gene; V was cut back by 5 bases and J by 8 bases. CDR1 is ENHRY, CDR2 SYGVKD, per germline. The CDR3 has 13 amino acids.

This chain joins TRBV24-1 and TRBJ2-5, with 10 bases identical to TRBD2. The germline V gene has CDR1 KGHDR and CDR2 SFDVKD. The CDR3 runs to 16 residues. The V and J ends lost 5 bases and 4 bases, in that order; junction bases with no gene match: 9. CDR3 sequence (DNA): TGTGCCACCAGTGGTGCTAGCGGGAGACTCGCAGAGACCCAGTACTTC. Encoded protein: CATSGASGRLAETQYF.

The chain is built from TRBV19 and TRBJ2-3, with D hard to call. This CDR3 has 13 amino acids. Germline V lookup: CDR1 LNHDA, CDR2 SQIVND (reference sequence). V was trimmed by 3 bases and J by 6 bases, leaving 10 bases between them. CDR3 nucleotides: TGTGCCAGTAGTATCTCCCCGGGTGATACGCAGTATTTT. This sequence encodes CASSISPGDTQYF.

This chain connects TRBV7-3 to TRBJ2-2, with TRBD2 as a possible D gene (5 bases). This CDR3 spans 16 amino acids. CDR1 and CDR2 from the germline V gene are SGHTA and FQGTGA. V lost 0 bases and J 5 bases, leaving 13 bases between the germline ends. Here the CDR3 DNA reads TGTGCCAGCAGCTTAACCGGCCCGGGGAGTACCGGGGAGCTGTTTTTT. It translates to CASSLTGPGSTGELFF.

This rearrangement joins TRBV6-5 to TRBJ1-5; D ambiguous. Germline lookup yields CDR1 MNHEY and CDR2 SVGAGI. The V end was cut by 6 bases, the J end by 11 bases, with 14 bases between. This CDR3 contains 12 residues. The CDR3 sequence: CASRASSKTQHF. The CDR3 coding sequence is TGTGCCAGCAGGGCCTCTTCCAAGACCCAGCATTTT.

CDR3 amino acids: CASSYPLAGGPSSTDTQYF. CDR3 nucleotides: TGTGCCAGCAGCTACCCTCTAGCGGGGGGACCTAGTAGCACAGATACGCAGTATTTT. The chain has TRBV7-6 and TRBJ2-3; 11 bases map to TRBD2. J lost 0 bases, V lost 4 bases, and 12 bases had no gene match. The CDR3 loop spans 19 amino acids. Looked up from germline, CDR1 is SGHVS and CDR2 is FNYEAQ.